These 6 T cell receptor beta chains originate from one sample sequenced in a study of CD8 T cells in ankylosing spondylitis. MiXCR was run by TCRdb on the 5' RACE reads, yielding one entry per CDR3 protein. The profile shows approximately 150,000 distinct CDR3 sequences, roughly 31% of them singletons. Sequenced: synovial fluid, either unsorted or a sorted T cell fraction (not recorded which). All receptors come from a male donor with ankylosing spondylitis.

This clonotype was observed many times. J is TRBJ2-1 and V is TRBV28; 8 bases map to TRBD2. This CDR3 has 15 residues. Losses at the gene ends were 8 bases for V and 2 bases for J; bases not matched to a gene: 8. Per the germline V gene, CDR1 is MDHEN and CDR2 is SYDVKM. The CDR3 DNA sequence: TGTGCCAGCCATGTGGCGGGGGGCGCCTACAATGAGCAGTTCTTC. It encodes CASHVAGGAYNEQFF.

J is TRBJ2-2 and V is TRBV11-2, with 12 positions matching TRBD1. Germline CDR1 and CDR2: SGHAT and FQNNGV. CDR3 length equals 19 residues. Trimming at V came to 2 bases and at J to 4 bases, leaving 11 bases not matched to a gene. In nucleotides, the CDR3 is TGTGCCAGCAGCTTATCCGGGACAGGGGGCGCAAGGATCACCGGGGAGCTGTTTTTT. Translated: CASSLSGTGGARITGELFF.

This clonotype was found a few times. The chain has TRBV7-9 and TRBJ2-2, with D possibly matching TRBD2 (6 bases). Germline V gene lookup returns CDR1 SEHNR and CDR2 FQNEAQ (reference sequence). Trimming shortened V by 6 bases and J by 3 bases, and 14 bases separated the two germline ends. CDR3 length: 15 residues. CDR3 sequence: CASRIGTGDTGELFF. DNA of the CDR3: TGTGCCAGCAGAATCGGGACGGGAGACACCGGGGAGCTGTTTTTT.

This clonotype was recorded many times. The V gene is TRBV18, the J gene TRBJ2-5, with 11 bases identical to TRBD1. CDR3 length equals 15 residues. In germline, CDR1 is KGHSH, CDR2 LQKENI. V lost 3 bases to trimming and J lost 5 bases; unmatched junction nucleotides: 5. CDR3 DNA: TGTGCCAGCTCACCGGGACAGGGGGGTCGGGAGACCCAGTACTTC. Amino acids: CASSPGQGGRETQYF.

This clonotype was observed a single time. The rearrangement links TRBV24-1 to TRBJ1-3, with 8 bases lining up with TRBD1. The CDR3 totals 22 residues. Germline V gene data show CDR1 as KGHDR and CDR2 as SFDVKD. Trimming removed 1 base from V and 15 bases from J; junction bases left unmatched: 34. The CDR3 sequence: CATSDFPRTGPSPNATETGRYF. The DNA of the CDR3 is TGTGCCACCAGTGATTTCCCGAGGACAGGGCCATCGCCTAACGCAACTGAAACGGGGAGATATTTT.

This clonotype appeared many times. V is TRBV4-2 and J is TRBJ2-7, with 7 nucleotides matching TRBD2. Germline V CDR1 and CDR2: LGHNA, YNFKEQ. CDR3 size: 15 residues. The J segment lost 0 bases and the V segment lost 6 bases, leaving 8 bases of the junction unmatched. This chain's CDR3 is CASRHEAGLSYEQYF. In DNA, the CDR3 is TGTGCCAGCAGGCATGAAGCGGGGCTCTCCTACGAGCAGTACTTC.